The rows below give T cell receptor beta chains drawn from one sample of a study of control samples from healthy donors and cancer patients. Clones were read by immunoSEQ multiplex PCR, and TCRdb kept only the in-frame ones, dropping some. In the table there are under 200,000 clones, 95% to 96% of which are singletons. Sequenced material: blood. The receptor set was obtained from a woman between 25 and 40 years old in good health. The CDR3 runs from the conserved cysteine through the conserved F or W. The order of the fields is clone size, D gene, V gene, J gene, CDR3 DNA, CDR3 protein. The D gene is left open where the match is weak. A clone size is listed for some rows: how often the clone was seen (once, few, many), or a class if it is expanded.

abundance: -; d_gene: TRBD1; v_gene: TRBV11-2; j_gene: TRBJ1-1; CDR3nt: TGTGCCAGCAGCTTAGTCTGGACAGGGTATGCTTTCTTT; CDR3aa: CASSLVWTGYAFF
abundance: -; d_gene: -; v_gene: TRBV28; j_gene: TRBJ1-6; CDR3nt: TGTGCCAGCAGTTTCCCGGACGGTTCGAGGACCCACTTT; CDR3aa: CASSFPDGSRTHF
abundance: -; d_gene: TRBD1; v_gene: TRBV19; j_gene: TRBJ1-4; CDR3nt: TGTGCCAGTAGTGGACAGGTTTCTAATGAAAAACTGTTTTTT; CDR3aa: CASSGQVSNEKLFF
abundance: -; d_gene: TRBD1; v_gene: TRBV6-5; j_gene: TRBJ1-5; CDR3nt: TGTGCCAGCAGGGGGGGGACAGGGGCAACACCAGAGCATTTT; CDR3aa: CASRGGTGATPEHF
abundance: -; d_gene: -; v_gene: TRBV30; j_gene: TRBJ1-4; CDR3nt: TGTGCCTGGAGTGTACGGGGGACTGAAAAACTGTTTTTT; CDR3aa: CAWSVRGTEKLFF
abundance: -; d_gene: -; v_gene: TRBV28; j_gene: TRBJ1-3; CDR3nt: TGTGCCAGCAAAGACGTTGGAAACACCATATATTTT; CDR3aa: CASKDVGNTIYF
abundance: -; d_gene: -; v_gene: TRBV18; j_gene: TRBJ2-5; CDR3nt: TGTGCCAGCTCACCGGGGCGGGCTCAAGAGACCCAGTACTTC; CDR3aa: CASSPGRAQETQYF
abundance: -; d_gene: TRBD1; v_gene: TRBV13; j_gene: TRBJ2-1; CDR3nt: TGTGCCAGCAGCTTAGGCCTTTACAGGGGTGAGCAGTTCTTC; CDR3aa: CASSLGLYRGEQFF
abundance: -; d_gene: -; v_gene: TRBV9; j_gene: TRBJ2-7; CDR3nt: TGTGCCAGCAGCTCCGGGACTTTCCTCTCCTACGAGCAGTACTTC; CDR3aa: CASSSGTFLSYEQYF
abundance: once; d_gene: -; v_gene: TRBV3-1/TRBV3-2; j_gene: TRBJ2-2; CDR3nt: TGTGCCAGCAGCCCCGGGACGGGAGCATCCGGGGAGCTGTTTTTT; CDR3aa: CASSPGTGASGELFF
abundance: -; d_gene: -; v_gene: TRBV6-5; j_gene: TRBJ1-6; CDR3nt: TGTGCCAGCAGGACCCCTGGGCCCCTCCACTTT; CDR3aa: CASRTPGPLHF
abundance: -; d_gene: TRBD2; v_gene: TRBV27; j_gene: TRBJ2-2; CDR3nt: TGTGCCAGCAGTTTGACAAGACTAGCGGGAGTAAGCGGGGAGCTGTTTTTT; CDR3aa: CASSLTRLAGVSGELFF
abundance: -; d_gene: -; v_gene: TRBV18; j_gene: TRBJ2-6; CDR3nt: TGTGCCAGCTCACCACCGGAAGGGACCTCTGGGGCCAACGTCCTGACTTTC; CDR3aa: CASSPPEGTSGANVLTF
abundance: -; d_gene: -; v_gene: TRBV15; j_gene: TRBJ1-1; CDR3nt: TGTGCCACCAGCGCCAGGGTCGGCACTGAAGCTTTCTTT; CDR3aa: CATSARVGTEAFF
abundance: -; d_gene: TRBD1; v_gene: TRBV5-1; j_gene: TRBJ2-2; CDR3nt: TGCGCCAGCAGGGGACAGGTGGACACCGGGGAGCTGTTTTTT; CDR3aa: CASRGQVDTGELFF
abundance: -; d_gene: TRBD1; v_gene: TRBV4-1; j_gene: TRBJ1-2; CDR3nt: TGCGCCAGCAGCCAAGACCGGGACAGGGACTATGGCTACACCTTC; CDR3aa: CASSQDRDRDYGYTF
abundance: -; d_gene: TRBD1; v_gene: TRBV18; j_gene: TRBJ1-1; CDR3nt: TGTGCCAGCTCACGGGGACAGTGGAACACTGAAGCTTTCTTT; CDR3aa: CASSRGQWNTEAFF
abundance: -; d_gene: -; v_gene: TRBV7-3; j_gene: TRBJ1-1; CDR3nt: TGTGCCAGCAGCTTAGGGGGCAGGAACACTGAAGCTTTCTTT; CDR3aa: CASSLGGRNTEAFF
abundance: -; d_gene: TRBD2; v_gene: TRBV3-1/TRBV3-2; j_gene: TRBJ2-5; CDR3nt: TGTGCCAGCAGCCCTAGCGGGGGGGGGACCCAGTACTTC; CDR3aa: CASSPSGGGTQYF
abundance: -; d_gene: -; v_gene: TRBV11-2; j_gene: TRBJ2-1; CDR3nt: TGTGCCAGCAGCTTAGGAGTTCCAGGCTACAATGAGCAGTTCTTC; CDR3aa: CASSLGVPGYNEQFF
abundance: -; d_gene: -; v_gene: TRBV3-1/TRBV3-2; j_gene: TRBJ2-7; CDR3nt: TGTGCCAGCAGCCAGATACAGGGCTACGAGCAGTACTTC; CDR3aa: CASSQIQGYEQYF
abundance: -; d_gene: -; v_gene: TRBV10-3; j_gene: TRBJ1-2; CDR3nt: TGTGCCATCAGTGAGTCGTTTTCCAAACTCACAGGGAAACCAAACTATGGCTACACCTTC; CDR3aa: CAISESFSKLTGKPNYGYTF
abundance: -; d_gene: -; v_gene: TRBV4-2; j_gene: TRBJ1-5; CDR3nt: TGTGCCAGCAGCCAAAACGACAGGCGCCAAAATCAGCCCCAGCATTTT; CDR3aa: CASSQNDRRQNQPQHF
abundance: -; d_gene: -; v_gene: TRBV5-5; j_gene: TRBJ2-7; CDR3nt: TGTGCCAGCGGGACAATCAGATACGAGCAGTACTTC; CDR3aa: CASGTIRYEQYF
abundance: -; d_gene: TRBD2; v_gene: TRBV13; j_gene: TRBJ2-7; CDR3nt: TGTGCCAGCAGCTCCGGGGGGAAACCCTACGAGCAGTACTTC; CDR3aa: CASSSGGKPYEQYF
abundance: -; d_gene: TRBD2; v_gene: TRBV6-1; j_gene: TRBJ2-7; CDR3nt: TGTGCCAGCAGTGAAGGACTAGCGGCCACCTACGAGCAGTACTTC; CDR3aa: CASSEGLAATYEQYF
abundance: -; d_gene: -; v_gene: TRBV9; j_gene: TRBJ2-1; CDR3nt: TGTGCCAGCAGCTTTGGGGGACTCGGCTACAATGAGCAGTTCTTC; CDR3aa: CASSFGGLGYNEQFF
abundance: -; d_gene: -; v_gene: TRBV10-2; j_gene: TRBJ2-2; CDR3nt: TGCGCCAGTAGGTCGGTGGGGGCAGGGAACACCGGGGAGCTGTTTTTT; CDR3aa: CASRSVGAGNTGELFF
abundance: -; d_gene: TRBD1; v_gene: TRBV28; j_gene: TRBJ1-2; CDR3nt: TGTGCCAGCAGTTTCCCTACGACAGGGGTATTCTATGGCTACACCTTC; CDR3aa: CASSFPTTGVFYGYTF
abundance: -; d_gene: -; v_gene: TRBV27; j_gene: TRBJ1-6; CDR3nt: TGTGCCAGCACCGCCGGGGGTTCGGGTTCACCCCTCCACTTT; CDR3aa: CASTAGGSGSPLHF
abundance: -; d_gene: TRBD1; v_gene: TRBV19; j_gene: TRBJ1-5; CDR3nt: TGTGCCAGTAGTCAGACGACAGGGGGGGATGGCAATCAGCCCCAGCATTTT; CDR3aa: CASSQTTGGDGNQPQHF
abundance: -; d_gene: -; v_gene: TRBV6-5; j_gene: TRBJ2-7; CDR3nt: TGTGCCAGCAGTTTAACAGGTGTCGGGTTCAACGAGCAGTACTTC; CDR3aa: CASSLTGVGFNEQYF
abundance: -; d_gene: -; v_gene: TRBV12-5; j_gene: TRBJ1-1; CDR3nt: TGTGCTAGTGCCACTTCCGGCGGGGGGGTTCGGAACACTGAAGCTTTCTTT; CDR3aa: CASATSGGGVRNTEAFF
abundance: -; d_gene: TRBD1; v_gene: TRBV19; j_gene: TRBJ2-2; CDR3nt: TGTGCCAGTAGAACCGGGACAGGGGGACCCGGGGAGCTGTTTTTT; CDR3aa: CASRTGTGGPGELFF
abundance: -; d_gene: -; v_gene: TRBV6-5; j_gene: TRBJ2-3; CDR3nt: TGTGCCAGCAGTTACTCGTTAGCAGGGGTTGGAGATACGCAGTATTTT; CDR3aa: CASSYSLAGVGDTQYF
abundance: -; d_gene: TRBD2; v_gene: TRBV30; j_gene: TRBJ2-5; CDR3nt: TGTGCCTGGAGGAAGGACGGGGGGAGAAAGACCCAGTACTTC; CDR3aa: CAWRKDGGRKTQYF
abundance: -; d_gene: -; v_gene: TRBV29-1; j_gene: TRBJ2-1; CDR3nt: TGCAGCGTTGAAGACTCCTTAGCGGAGTCCTACAATGAGCAGTTCTTC; CDR3aa: CSVEDSLAESYNEQFF
abundance: -; d_gene: -; v_gene: TRBV3-1/TRBV3-2; j_gene: TRBJ1-2; CDR3nt: TGTGCCAGCAGCCTCCGGGACAAGAACTATGGCTACACCTTC; CDR3aa: CASSLRDKNYGYTF
abundance: -; d_gene: -; v_gene: TRBV6-5; j_gene: TRBJ1-4; CDR3nt: TGTGCCAGCGGGAGGGCGGAGAATGAAAAACTGTTTTTT; CDR3aa: CASGRAENEKLFF
abundance: -; d_gene: TRBD2; v_gene: TRBV5-1; j_gene: TRBJ2-1; CDR3nt: TGCGCCAGCAGCCCGCCGCGGGGGGACGAGCAGTTCTTC; CDR3aa: CASSPPRGDEQFF
abundance: -; d_gene: -; v_gene: TRBV7-9; j_gene: TRBJ1-4; CDR3nt: TGTGCCAGCAGCGGAAAGGGAGGTCCCCAACTTGGTGAAAAACTGTTTTTT; CDR3aa: CASSGKGGPQLGEKLFF
abundance: -; d_gene: -; v_gene: TRBV5-1; j_gene: TRBJ2-7; CDR3nt: TGCGCCAGCAGCTTGGTGCCGGGGAACTACGAGCAGTACTTC; CDR3aa: CASSLVPGNYEQYF